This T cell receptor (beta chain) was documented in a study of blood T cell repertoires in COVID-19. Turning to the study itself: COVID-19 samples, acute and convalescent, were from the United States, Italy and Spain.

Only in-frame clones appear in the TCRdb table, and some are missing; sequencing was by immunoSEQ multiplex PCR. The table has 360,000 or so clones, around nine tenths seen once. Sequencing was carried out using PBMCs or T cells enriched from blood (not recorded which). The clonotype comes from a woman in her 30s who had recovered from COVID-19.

CDR3 in amino acids: CASSLAGQGALAFF. CDR3 DNA: TGTGCCAGCAGCTTAGCGGGGCAGGGGGCGCTCGCTTTCTTT. V gene TRBV7-9 combines with J gene TRBJ1-1, with 8 bases aligning to TRBD1. The CDR3 runs 14 residues. The V segment lost 0 bases and the J segment 11 bases; nucleotides outside the gene matches: 8. CDR1 is SEHNR and CDR2 is FQNEAQ in the germline V gene (reference sequence).